These T cell receptor beta chains were read from a single sample in a study of blood T cell repertoires in COVID-19. The assay was immunoSEQ multiplex PCR, and TCRdb's table has in-frame clones only and misses some. The sample comprises a few hundred thousand clones, roughly 87% of which are singletons, and more than 0.9% rests with the top ten. What was sequenced was PBMCs or T cells enriched from blood (not recorded which). The origin of the receptors is a woman in her thirties who had recovered from COVID-19. CDR3s include the opening cysteine and the closing phenylalanine or tryptophan. The D gene is left open where the match is weak. A row's size may be missing; if present it is once, few, many or a size class.

>TRBD1|-|TRBJ2-5|13|TRBV27
TGTGCCAGCAGACCAAGGGGGCGCGAGACCCAGTACTTC
CASRPRGRETQYF
>TRBD1|-|TRBJ2-1|15|TRBV6-5
TGTGCCAGCAGTTACTCCGGGACAGGGCCCCATGAGCAGTTCTTC
CASSYSGTGPHEQFF
>-|-|TRBJ1-5|16|TRBV11-2
TGTGCCAGCAGCTTAGAGGCAGGGCGGTACAATCAGCCCCAGCATTTT
CASSLEAGRYNQPQHF
>TRBD2|-|TRBJ2-2|19|TRBV3-1/TRBV3-2
TGTGCCAGCAGCCAAGTCTACCTAGCGGGGGGCTCGAACACCGGGGAGCTGTTTTTT
CASSQVYLAGGSNTGELFF
>-|-|TRBJ2-5|18|TRBV21-1
TGTGCCAGCAGCAAAGAAGGCGGCCCAGCGGGGAAACAAGAGACCCAGTACTTC
CASSKEGGPAGKQETQYF
>-|-|TRBJ1-2|12|TRBV29-1
TGCAGCGTCGAAACAGGGTCTATGGGCTACACCTTC
CSVETGSMGYTF
>-|-|TRBJ1-2|15|TRBV27
TGTGCCAGCAGTCCGGCGAGGGGGGGAGACTATGGCTACACCTTC
CASSPARGGDYGYTF
>-|-|TRBJ1-2|12|TRBV12-3/TRBV12-4
TGTGCCAGCAGCTACCGTAACTATGGCTACACCTTC
CASSYRNYGYTF
>-|once|TRBJ2-5|13|TRBV27
TGTGCCAGCAGTTGGCTAGCCCAAGAGACCCAGTACTTC
CASSWLAQETQYF
>TRBD1|-|TRBJ2-7|17|TRBV14
TGTGCCAGCAGCCGCCCTTGGGGGGGGACAGGGCCCAACGAGCAGTACTTC
CASSRPWGGTGPNEQYF
>-|-|TRBJ1-2|13|TRBV19
TGTGCCAGTAGCCAACAGGGCCACCTTGGCTACACCTTC
CASSQQGHLGYTF
>-|-|TRBJ2-3|16|TRBV5-4
TGTGCCAGCAGGTTTGCGACAGCCAGTGGCCGTGATACGCAGTATTTT
CASRFATASGRDTQYF
>-|-|TRBJ2-5|14|TRBV10-2
TGCGCCAGCAGGGAGGACGGGAACCAAGAGACCCAGTACTTC
CASREDGNQETQYF
>TRBD2|-|TRBJ2-3|17|TRBV28
TGTGCCAGCAGTTTAGAGCCGGGAGGGGTGAACACAGATACGCAGTATTTT
CASSLEPGGVNTDTQYF
>-|-|TRBJ1-5|16|TRBV7-8
TGTGCCAGCAGCTTAGTACCCCAGGGGCGCAATCAGCCCCAGCATTTT
CASSLVPQGRNQPQHF
>TRBD2|-|TRBJ2-3|16|TRBV5-1
TGCGCCAGCAGCGGCGGGGGGGCAGGGATGATGGATACGCAGTATTTT
CASSGGGAGMMDTQYF
>TRBD1|few|TRBJ1-2|14|TRBV27
TGTGCCAGCAGTGGCGGACAGGGGAGCTATGGCTACACCTTC
CASSGGQGSYGYTF
>-|-|TRBJ2-1|19|TRBV24-1
TGTGCCACCAGTGATTTGTATGGCCCGGGGGACAGCTCCTACAATGAGCAGTTCTTC
CATSDLYGPGDSSYNEQFF
>-|-|TRBJ2-6|14|TRBV19
TGTGCCAGTAGTGTTAGCTCTGGGGCCAACGTCCTGACTTTC
CASSVSSGANVLTF
>TRBD1|-|TRBJ2-2|16|TRBV9
TGTGCCAGCAGCGTAGCCCAGGGGGCGGACACCGGGGAGCTGTTTTTT
CASSVAQGADTGELFF
>-|once|TRBJ2-7|16|TRBV2
TGTGCCAGCAGTGAAGCCTCCCGATTGGGGAGGTACGAGCAGTACTTC
CASSEASRLGRYEQYF
>-|few|TRBJ1-6|14|TRBV6-2/TRBV6-3
TGTGCCAGCAGTTACTCGGGGGGGAATTCACCCCTCCACTTT
CASSYSGGNSPLHF
>TRBD2|-|TRBJ2-1|16|TRBV25-1
TGTGCCAGCAGTGGTACTAGCGGGGGTACTGGGAATGAGCAGTTCTTC
CASSGTSGGTGNEQFF
>-|-|TRBJ2-5|15|TRBV14
TGTGCCAGCAGCCAAGGCCTAGGCAAATTGGAGACCCAGTACTTC
CASSQGLGKLETQYF
>TRBD1|once|TRBJ2-7|17|TRBV27
TGTGCCAGCAGTCCATCCCGGACAGGGGGGCTCTCCTACGAGCAGTACTTC
CASSPSRTGGLSYEQYF